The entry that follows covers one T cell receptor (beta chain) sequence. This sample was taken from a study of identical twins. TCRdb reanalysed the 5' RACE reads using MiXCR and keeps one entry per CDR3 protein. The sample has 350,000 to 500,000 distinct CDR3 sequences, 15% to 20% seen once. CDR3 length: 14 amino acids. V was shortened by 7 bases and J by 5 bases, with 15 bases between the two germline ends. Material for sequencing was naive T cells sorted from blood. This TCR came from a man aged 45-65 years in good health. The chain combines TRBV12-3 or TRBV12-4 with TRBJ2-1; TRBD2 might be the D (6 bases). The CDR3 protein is CASTEDYNDNEQFF. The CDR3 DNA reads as TGTGCCAGCACCGAGGACTACAATGACAATGAGCAGTTCTTC.